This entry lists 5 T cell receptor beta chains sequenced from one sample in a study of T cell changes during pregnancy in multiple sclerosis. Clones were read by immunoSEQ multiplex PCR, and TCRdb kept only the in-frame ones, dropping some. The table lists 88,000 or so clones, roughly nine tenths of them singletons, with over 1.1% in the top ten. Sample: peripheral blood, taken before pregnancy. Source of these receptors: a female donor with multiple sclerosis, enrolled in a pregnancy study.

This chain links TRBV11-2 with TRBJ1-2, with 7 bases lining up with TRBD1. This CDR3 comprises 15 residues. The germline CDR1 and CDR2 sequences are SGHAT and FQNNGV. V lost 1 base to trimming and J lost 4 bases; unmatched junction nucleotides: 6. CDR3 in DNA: TGTGCCAGCAGCTTAGCAGGAGGGGGCCCCTATGGCTACACCTTC. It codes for CASSLAGGGPYGYTF.

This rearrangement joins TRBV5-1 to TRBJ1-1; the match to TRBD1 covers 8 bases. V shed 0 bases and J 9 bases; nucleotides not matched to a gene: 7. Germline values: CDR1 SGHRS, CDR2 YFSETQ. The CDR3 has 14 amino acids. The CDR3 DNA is TGCGCCAGCAGCTTGGCGTCCCAGGGGGCTAAAGCTTTCTTT. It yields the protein CASSLASQGAKAFF.

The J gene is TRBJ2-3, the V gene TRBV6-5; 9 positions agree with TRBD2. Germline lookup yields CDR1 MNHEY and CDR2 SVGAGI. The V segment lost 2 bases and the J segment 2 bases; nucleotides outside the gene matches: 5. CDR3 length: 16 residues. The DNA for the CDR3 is TGTGCCAGCAGTTACGCGGGGGGGCCCACCACAGATACGCAGTATTTT. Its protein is CASSYAGGPTTDTQYF.

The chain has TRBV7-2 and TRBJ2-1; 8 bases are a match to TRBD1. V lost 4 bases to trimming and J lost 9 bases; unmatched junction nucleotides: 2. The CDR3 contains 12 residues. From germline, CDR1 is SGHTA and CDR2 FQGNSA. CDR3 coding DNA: TGTGCCAGCAGCTCTACAGGGGGTGAGCAGTTCTTC. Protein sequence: CASSSTGGEQFF.

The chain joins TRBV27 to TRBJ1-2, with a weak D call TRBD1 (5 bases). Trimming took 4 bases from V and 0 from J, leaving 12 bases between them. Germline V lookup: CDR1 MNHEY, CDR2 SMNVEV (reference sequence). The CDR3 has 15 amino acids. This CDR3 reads CASSYRPETNYGYTF. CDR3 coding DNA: TGTGCCAGCAGTTACAGGCCCGAGACTAACTATGGCTACACCTTC.